This entry lists 3 T cell receptor beta chains sequenced from one sample in a study of PD-L1 blockade in urothelial cancer. TCRdb's table, derived via immunoSEQ multiplex PCR, lists solely in-frame clones and lacks some. The table includes approximately 39,000 clones, about 89% detected once. Here the sequenced sample was PBMCs, taken around atezolizumab (anti-PD-L1) treatment. Receptors were obtained from a man aged 60 to 75 with urothelial cancer.

The CDR3 loop is CASSSNTGVGPQHF. CDR3 bases: TGTGCCAGCAGCTCTAATACCGGTGTCGGGCCCCAGCATTTT. J is TRBJ1-5 and V is TRBV7-9; D is ambiguous. Germline V CDR1 and CDR2: SEHNR, FQNEAQ (reference sequence). Trimming removed 4 bases at V and 9 bases at J, with 16 bases between. The CDR3 has 14 residues.

The chain is built from TRBV10-3 and TRBJ2-1, with TRBD2 matching over 11 bases. Germline V gene sequence: CDR1 ENHRY, CDR2 SYGVKD. Trimming took 4 bases from V and 7 from J; bases not matched to a gene: 3. CDR3 length: 14 amino acids. CDR3 protein: CAISGLAGSNEQFF. The CDR3 DNA follows: TGTGCCATCAGTGGACTAGCGGGATCAAATGAGCAGTTCTTC.

Notes on this clone: The sample carries other DNA sequences with the same CDR3. The J gene is TRBJ1-1, the V gene TRBV29-1; maybe TRBD1 (5 bases). Trimming stripped 1 base from V and 0 bases from J, with 6 bases between. Germline V CDR1 and CDR2: SQVTM, ANQGSEA. This CDR3 region has 13 residues. CDR3: CSVEGQMNTEAFF. DNA for the CDR3: TGCAGCGTTGAAGGACAGATGAACACTGAAGCTTTCTTT.